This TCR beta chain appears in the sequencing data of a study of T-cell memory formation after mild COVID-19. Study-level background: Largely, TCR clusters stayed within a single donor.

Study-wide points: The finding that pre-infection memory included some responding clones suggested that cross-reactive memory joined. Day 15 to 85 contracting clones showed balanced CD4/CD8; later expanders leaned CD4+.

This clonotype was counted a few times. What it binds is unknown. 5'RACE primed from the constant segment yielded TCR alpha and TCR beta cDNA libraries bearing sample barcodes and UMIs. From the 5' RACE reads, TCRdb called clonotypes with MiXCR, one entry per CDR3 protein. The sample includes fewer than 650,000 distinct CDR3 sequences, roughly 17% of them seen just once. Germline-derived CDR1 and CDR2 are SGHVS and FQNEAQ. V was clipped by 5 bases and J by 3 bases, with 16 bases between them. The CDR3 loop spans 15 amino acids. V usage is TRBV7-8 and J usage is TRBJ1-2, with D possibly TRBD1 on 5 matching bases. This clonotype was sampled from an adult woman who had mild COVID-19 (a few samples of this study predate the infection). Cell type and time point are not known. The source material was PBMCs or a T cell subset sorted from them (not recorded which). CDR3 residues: CASSPLRGFDYGYTF. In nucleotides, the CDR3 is TGTGCCAGCAGCCCACTCCGGGGCTTTGACTATGGCTACACCTTC.